This T cell receptor (beta chain) is drawn from a study of blood T cells in healthy people across ages (dated by TCRdb to about 2015). Looking at the study overall: In model experiments, roughly one uniquely barcoded TCR beta cDNA molecule per two T cells was captured by template switching. For two donors (one aged 18 to 29 and one aged 80 or older), the study analyzed two additional independent replicas of 1 million unique cDNA reads from the same blood draw. Age-related changes in TCR beta repertoire diversity were measured in the study by deep sequencing normalized with unique cDNA molecular identifiers. To avoid experimental bias, donors of different ages were spread randomly across the sequencing lanes. Donors were grouped into four age groups: young (average roughly 17 years), middle-aged (about 40), aged (around 56) and long-lived (over 80).

The donors were 40 or so Caucasian individuals from Russia, aged roughly 6 to 100 years, who were systemically healthy. Each donor gave ten milliliters of peripheral blood, drawn into EDTA-treated Vacutainer tubes. Ficoll-Paque density-gradient centrifugation was used to isolate PBMCs, with at least 6.5 million per sample. Trizol reagent was used to extract total RNA from PBMCs, with at least 6 micrograms per sample. The percentages of naive CD45RAhigh/CD27high T cells were determined by flow cytometry on a PBMC aliquot from every donor. Library generation was performed with 5' RACE. Sequencing instrument: Illumina HiSeq 2500. The second PCR ran for about 6 to 12 cycles and used a J-beta primer mix along with a sample-barcoded 5' primer. Each TCR beta cDNA molecule received a unique molecular identifier from a template-switch 5' adaptor carrying 12 random nucleotides. Each sample yielded at least 3 million CDR3-containing paired-end reads. First-strand cDNA synthesis was performed from all RNA using the Mint cDNA synthesis kit, with priming by a TRBC-specific oligonucleotide. Following uracil-DNA glycosylase treatment, all cDNA underwent a first 18-cycle PCR with the universal primers M1SS and BC2_uni_R. Regarding the original processing steps: Each sample was normalized by randomly selecting 1 million high-quality reads, each carrying a distinct molecular identifier. Reads with shared molecular identifiers were discarded instead of being binned into consensus sequences. CDR3 identification, clonotype clustering and error correction used MiTCR with a Q25 quality threshold and the strictest error-elimination algorithm. A nonparametric unseen species model with Euler transformation was used to estimate lower-bound total TCR beta diversity. The public sequencing data were trimmed at Q25 with fastp and processed into clonotypes with MiXCR by TCRdb, which kept only in-frame beta chains. Rows with one shared CDR3 protein collapse into an entry with the most common genes and DNA. The V and J calls come from TCRdb's annotation, not from the publication. In all, the sample holds 780,000 or so distinct CDR3 sequences, and approximately 53% of those were seen once. Jointly, the top ten make up roughly 25% of the sample.

Comments on this clonotype: Its antigen is currently not known. The sample holds no much larger clone one base away, and base qualities are not on file.

Findings and caveats that apply to the study as a whole: The long-lived group showed more naive CD4+ T cells, fewer expanded clones and increased TCR diversity than the aged group, suggesting age selection. Total diversity estimates from one million sequenced T cells were considered lower bounds and underestimates. The CMV infection status of donors was not known, potentially confounding age-related changes in expanded clonotypes. Conclusive comparison of naive and antigen-experienced compartments was prevented by the profiling of bulk unsorted PBMCs. A strong correlation was found between observed TCR beta diversity and the percentage of naive T cells measured by flow cytometry. As age increased, observed TCR beta diversity per million T cells dropped in a roughly linear way, and a significant reduction was already evident by age about 40.

The clonotype was recovered from a middle-aged man in good health. The sequencing sample was made of blood.

For the CDR3, the sequence is CSARTGNTGELFF. The nucleotides read TGCAGTGCTCGGACAGGGAACACCGGGGAGCTGTTTTTT. The chain is made from TRBV20-1 and TRBJ2-2; TRBD1 agrees with 7 junctional bases. V and J are trimmed by 5 bases and 1 base, and the gene matches miss 1 base of the junction. The germline V gene (reference sequence) supplies CDR1 DFQATT and CDR2 SNEGSKA. Counted from cysteine to phenylalanine, this CDR3 has 13 amino acids. Just the 39-base CDR3 DNA is kept, in frame starting at base 1.